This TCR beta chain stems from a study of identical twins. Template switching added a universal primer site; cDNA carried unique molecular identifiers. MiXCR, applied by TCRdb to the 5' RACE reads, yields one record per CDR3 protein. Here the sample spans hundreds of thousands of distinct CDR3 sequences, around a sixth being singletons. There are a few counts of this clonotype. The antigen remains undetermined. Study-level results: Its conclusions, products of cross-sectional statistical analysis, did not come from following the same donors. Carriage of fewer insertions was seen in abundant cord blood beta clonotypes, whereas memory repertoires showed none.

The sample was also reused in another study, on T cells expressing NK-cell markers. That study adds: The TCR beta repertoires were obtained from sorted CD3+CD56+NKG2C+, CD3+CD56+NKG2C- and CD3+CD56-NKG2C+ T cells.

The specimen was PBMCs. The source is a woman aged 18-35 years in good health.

The CDR3 nucleotides are TGCAGTGCTAGAGATCGGGAGGGGACTAACTATGGCTACACCTTC. Translated: CSARDREGTNYGYTF. The chain carries TRBV20-1 and TRBJ1-2, with a weak D call TRBD1 (5 bases). Trimming left V 0 bases short and J 0 bases short, with 11 bases between. Germline CDR1 and CDR2: DFQATT and SNEGSKA (reference sequence). This CDR3 spans 15 amino acids.